This paragraph reports one T cell receptor beta chain. The germline gives CDR1 SGHRS, CDR2 YFSETQ. V was pared by 3 bases and J by 4 bases, with 13 bases between. The CDR3 has 14 residues. The record originates from a study of metastatic and nonmetastatic thyroid tumors. Study-level background: Repertoires of blood and of tissue (tumor or nodule) from malignant and benign thyroid patients were compared.

Thyroid surgery was performed in patients who had received no treatment beforehand. TCRdb ran MiXCR on the PCR reads. The sample includes fewer than 25,000 clones, around a fifth of them seen just once. The chain carries TRBV5-1 and TRBJ1-1; the D gene is possibly TRBD1 (6 bases). This TCR derives from a male donor with papillary thyroid cancer or a benign thyroid nodule (not recorded which). Some clones in this sample may be carry-over from other donors' samples. Sample: blood. CDR3 bases: TGCGCCAGCAGCTGGATTTGGGGGGCCACTGAAGCTTTCTTT. As protein: CASSWIWGATEAFF.